This T cell receptor beta chain was recovered during a study of blood T cell repertoires in COVID-19. Study as a whole: Samples of COVID-19 (acute and convalescent) were obtained from the United States, Italy and Spain. Nucleic acid was either cDNA or gDNA, and it came from T cells, B-cell-depleted T cells, or PBMCs.

Source study methods: Quantification of nucleated cells was approximated via reference gene primer amplification. Assay used: immunoSEQ multiplex PCR; TCRdb lists only in-frame clones, some missing. V and J calls and clone size follow that table, whereas D and trimming were derived from the DNA. Of 130,000 or so clones listed, roughly three quarters are singletons. This CDR3 region has 13 residues. V shed 0 bases and J shed 5 bases, with 7 bases lying between them. Germline CDR1 is SGHDT and CDR2 is YYEEEE. The sequence was collected from a woman in her 70s with acute or convalescent COVID-19. The chain joins TRBV5-6 to TRBJ2-3, with no clear D. The sample comprised peripheral blood. The CDR3 here is CASSLGREDTQYF. Written as DNA, the CDR3 is TGTGCCAGCAGCTTGGGTCGAGAAGATACGCAGTATTTT.